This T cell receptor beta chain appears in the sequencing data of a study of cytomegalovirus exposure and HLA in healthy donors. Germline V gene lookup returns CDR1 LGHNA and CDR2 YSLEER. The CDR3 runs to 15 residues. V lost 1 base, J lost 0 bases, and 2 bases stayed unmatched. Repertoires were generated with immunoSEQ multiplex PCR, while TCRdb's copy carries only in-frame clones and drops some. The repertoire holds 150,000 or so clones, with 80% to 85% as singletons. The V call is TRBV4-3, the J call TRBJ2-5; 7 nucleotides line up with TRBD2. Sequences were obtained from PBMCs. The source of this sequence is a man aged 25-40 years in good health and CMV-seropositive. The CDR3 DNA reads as TGCGCCAGCAGCCAAGGGGGGGGAAACCAAGAGACCCAGTACTTC. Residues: CASSQGGGNQETQYF.